This T cell receptor (beta chain) was found in a study of T cell repertoires in ileal Crohn's disease. Study-level information: About half received postoperative treatment, about a dozen with thiopurines and 15 to 20 anti-TNF.

Details on this clone: Antigen: not known.

Sequencing used immunoSEQ multiplex PCR; TCRdb keeps in-frame clones, though not all of them. This table has 5,700 or so clones, 60% to 85% appearing once. Findings of the study overall: Mucosal expansions were suggested to be mainly CD8 T cells. Clonality above 26.8% at surgery always came with endoscopic recurrence.

Time point meaning: proximal margin of the surgical specimen (macroscopically non-inflamed). The CDR3 has 15 residues. Germline CDR1 and CDR2: LGHNA and YSLEER. Trimming shortened V by 3 bases and J by 1 base, and 12 bases separated the two germline ends. The sample taken for sequencing was ileal tissue. The TCR was taken from an adult with Crohn's disease. J is TRBJ2-5 and V is TRBV4-3, with a weak D call TRBD2 (5 bases). CDR3: CASSHHPAGQETQYF. In DNA, the CDR3 is TGCGCCAGCAGCCATCACCCGGCGGGCCAAGAGACCCAGTACTTC.